The subject of this entry is one T cell receptor beta chain. The data were obtained in a study of T cells in Graves' hyperthyroidism and ophthalmopathy. TCR beta CDR3 region amplification was performed from RNA transcripts. When the TCR CDR3 underwent first-round RT-PCR, the HTBI primer set was used. TCRdb fed the multiplex PCR reads into MiXCR, producing one record per CDR3 protein. The sample lists 800,000 or so distinct CDR3 sequences; about two fifths were seen once. This receptor was taken from a man younger than 35 with Graves' hyperthyroidism. The material sequenced was blood.

CDR3 region: CASSQVHRAGELFF. CDR3 in DNA: TGTGCCAGCAGCCAGGTACACAGAGCCGGGGAGCTGTTTTTT. The genes are TRBV14 and TRBJ2-2; no firm D call. This CDR3 has 14 residues. Germline lookup yields CDR1 SGHDN and CDR2 FVKESK. Trimming removed 3 bases at V and 6 bases at J, with 11 bases between. The full variable domain, with the rest looked up from reference TRBV14 and TRBJ2-2, is EAGVTQFPSHSVIEKGQTVTLRCDPISGHDNLYWYRRVMGKEIKFLLHFVKESKQDESGMPNNRFLAERTGGTYSTLKVQPAELEDSGVYFCASSQVHRAGELFFGEGSRLTVL.